Presented here are 21 T cell receptor beta chains from one specimen sequenced in a study of shared clonotypes between healthy human individuals. The repertoire was sequenced with immunoSEQ multiplex PCR; TCRdb's copy has only in-frame clones and lacks some. Of roughly 500,000 clones listed, around 73% were seen once; the top ten hold around 12%. Sequencing was done on a sample of PBMCs. These receptors were obtained from a woman between 40 and 50 years old in good health. Some clones in this sample may be carry-over from other donors' samples.

As DNA, the CDR3 is TGCGCCAGCAGCTACGTGGGGGGGAGGTACGAGCAGTACTTC. This translates into CASSYVGGRYEQYF. The J gene is TRBJ2-7, the V gene TRBV4-1, with 7 positions matching TRBD2. Trimming took 5 bases from V and 4 from J; bases not matched to a gene: 8. Germline CDR1 and CDR2: MGHRA and YSYEKL. This CDR3 region has 14 residues.

The CDR3 nucleotides read TGTGCCAGCAGTTTATCGTGGTCTAGGACTAGCTTTTACGAGCAGTACTTC. This translates into CASSLSWSRTSFYEQYF. The V call is TRBV27, the J call TRBJ2-7; 8 bases align to TRBD2. CDR1 MNHEY and CDR2 SMNVEV come from the germline V gene (reference sequence). V lost 0 bases, J lost 4 bases, and 11 bases stayed unmatched. The CDR3 is made up of 17 amino acids.

The chain is built from TRBV5-4 and TRBJ1-4, with 10 nucleotides matching TRBD1. The CDR3 covers 15 residues. Germline loops: CDR1 SGHNT, CDR2 YYREEE (reference sequence). With 4 bases clipped from V and 5 bases from J, the junction kept 5 bases outside the gene matches. This CDR3 is CASSKPGQGNEKLFF. The CDR3 DNA sequence: TGTGCCAGCAGCAAACCGGGACAGGGGAATGAAAAACTGTTTTTT.

The V gene is TRBV6-5, the J gene TRBJ1-1; the D gene is possibly TRBD1 (6 bases). Trimming shortened V by 2 bases and J by 1 base, and 11 bases separated the two germline ends. This CDR3 contains 15 residues. Looked up from germline, CDR1 is MNHEY and CDR2 is SVGAGI. The CDR3 DNA reads TGTGCCAGCAGTTACCGGGGACATCCGAACACTGAAGCTTTCTTT. Translation: CASSYRGHPNTEAFF.

The V and J genes are TRBV5-1 and TRBJ2-5; 8 bases match TRBD1. The CDR3 runs 15 residues. Germline V CDR1 and CDR2: SGHRS, YFSETQ. The trim removed 3 bases at V and 5 bases at J, leaving 9 bases unmatched. Here the CDR3 DNA reads TGCGCCAGCAGCTCAGGGGGCGCCGATAGGGAGACCCAGTACTTC. It translates to CASSSGGADRETQYF.

This chain links TRBV5-4 with TRBJ1-1; D unclear. Germline-derived CDR1 and CDR2 are SGHNT and YYREEE (reference sequence). The CDR3 extends over 12 amino acids. Trimming removed 0 bases at V and 12 bases at J, with 12 bases between. The DNA of the CDR3 is TGTGCCAGCAGCTTGGGGGAGTCCGTGTCTTTCTTT. This translates into CASSLGESVSFF.

The chain links TRBV7-9 to TRBJ1-1; TRBD1 matches at 9 bases. The CDR3 spans 16 residues. J was trimmed by 11 bases and V by 5 bases; bases with no gene match: 18. Germline lookup yields CDR1 SEHNR and CDR2 FQNEAQ (reference sequence). Here the CDR3 DNA reads TGTGCCAGCAGCCTACTCGGACAGGGGAGCGACCTGAATGCTTTCTTT. Amino acid sequence: CASSLLGQGSDLNAFF.

This clone was observed once. The chain links TRBV5-1 to TRBJ2-3, with 16 nucleotides matching TRBD2. Per the germline V gene, CDR1 is SGHRS and CDR2 is YFSETQ. The CDR3 sequence is 20 residues long. V shed 3 bases and J 0 bases; nucleotides not matched to a gene: 10. Here the CDR3 reads CASSYTPGLAGGGSTDTQYF. The CDR3, as DNA: TGCGCCAGCAGCTACACCCCGGGACTAGCGGGAGGGGGCAGCACAGATACGCAGTATTTT.

This clone was seen a single time. A read error likely explains this, since a far larger clone differs by one base. The chain couples TRBV5-1 to TRBJ1-1; a weak D match, TRBD1 (5 bases). Per the germline V gene, CDR1 is SGHRS and CDR2 is YFSETQ. The CDR3 covers 13 residues. The CDR3 protein is CASSLWGANRPLF. The CDR3 DNA follows: TGCGCCAGCAGCTTGTGGGGTGCCAACAGGCCTCTCTTT.

The rearrangement links TRBV11-2 to TRBJ2-2, with D possibly being TRBD2 (7 bases). Trimming took off 1 base at V and 3 bases at J, with 15 bases between the two ends. The CDR3 is 17 residues long. The V gene's germline CDR1 is SGHAT and CDR2 FQNNGV. Here the CDR3 reads CASSLVGGGSYTGELFF. The DNA of the CDR3 is TGTGCCAGCAGCTTAGTGGGGGGCGGGAGTTACACCGGGGAGCTGTTTTTT.

This sequence joins TRBV2 and TRBJ2-2; TRBD1 matches at 8 bases. Germline V CDR1 and CDR2: SNHLY, FYNNEI. V lost 6 bases, J lost 6 bases, and 3 bases stayed unmatched. The CDR3 totals 13 residues. CDR3 residues: CASRRQGSGELFF. In DNA, the CDR3 is TGTGCCAGCAGGCGACAGGGGTCCGGGGAGCTGTTTTTT.

The chain carries TRBV5-1 and TRBJ1-1, with D possibly matching TRBD1 (5 bases). Germline V gives CDR1 SGHRS, CDR2 YFSETQ. The V and J ends lost 3 bases and 2 bases respectively, with 14 bases between them. The CDR3 length is 15 residues. The DNA for the CDR3 is TGCGCCAGCAGCTCTTACCGGGGCAGAAACACTGAAGCTTTCTTT. Protein sequence: CASSSYRGRNTEAFF.

This chain links TRBV20-1 with TRBJ2-5; a weak D match, TRBD2 (6 bases). Trimming stripped 6 bases from V and 4 bases from J, with 9 bases between. CDR1 DFQATT and CDR2 SNEGSKA come from the germline V gene (reference sequence). CDR3 length: 11 residues. The CDR3 reads CSATGRETQYF. As DNA, the CDR3 is TGCAGTGCCACCGGGAGAGAGACCCAGTACTTC.

This clone was seen more than once but under ten times. This chain joins TRBV2 and TRBJ1-5; D is unresolved. Germline V gives CDR1 SNHLY, CDR2 FYNNEI. V lost 6 bases to trimming and J lost 5 bases, with 11 bases between them. The CDR3 totals 13 residues. The CDR3 spells CASSDGRDQPQHF. The CDR3 DNA reads TGTGCCAGCAGCGACGGACGGGATCAGCCCCAGCATTTT.

The chain recombines TRBV29-1 with TRBJ2-1, with 10 nucleotides matching TRBD2. Unmatched junction bases numbered 14, after V lost 7 bases and J lost 5 bases. This CDR3 comprises 16 residues. The germline gives CDR1 SQVTM, CDR2 ANQGSEA. The CDR3 bases are TGCAGCGCCCGAGGCCCGACTAGCGGGTTCAACAATGAGCAGTTCTTC. Amino acids: CSARGPTSGFNNEQFF.

This rearrangement joins TRBV5-1 to TRBJ1-1, with a possible D match to TRBD1 (5 bases). The CDR3 has 13 amino acids. V lost 3 bases, J lost 4 bases, and 10 bases lay in between. The V gene's germline CDR1 is SGHRS and CDR2 YFSETQ. Here the CDR3 reads CASSSGSGTEAFF. The CDR3 nucleotides are TGCGCCAGCAGCTCAGGGTCGGGCACTGAAGCTTTCTTT.

This chain links TRBV19 with TRBJ2-1, with TRBD2 identical over 11 bases. The V gene's germline CDR1 is LNHDA and CDR2 SQIVND (reference sequence). The CDR3 is made up of 17 amino acids. Trimming at V came to 11 bases and at J to 5 bases, leaving 17 bases not matched to a gene. This CDR3 reads CAWSVSPGGLADNEQFF. CDR3 DNA sequence: TGTGCCTGGAGTGTTTCCCCGGGGGGACTAGCGGACAATGAGCAGTTCTTC.

As for this clone: Relative to the germline gene, one junction end is altered; a read error may explain this. The genes are TRBV11-2 and TRBJ2-7; D is unresolved. Germline CDR1 SGHAT, CDR2 FQNNGV. This CDR3 has 14 residues. CDR3 in DNA: TGTGCCAGCAGCTTAGGGTTAGGCTCCTGCGAGCAGTACTTC. This gives the protein CASSLGLGSCEQYF.

The V call is TRBV6-1, the J call TRBJ2-7, with D possibly being TRBD1 (5 bases). The CDR3 length is 14 residues. The ends were cut back, 6 bases at V and 4 bases at J, with 16 bases in the middle. Germline-derived CDR1 and CDR2 are MNHNS and SASEGT. The CDR3 DNA sequence: TGTGCCAGCAGCAGGGAACCGAACCTTTACGAGCAGTACTTC. Residues: CASSREPNLYEQYF.

This clone was counted only a few times. This CDR3 is also generated by other DNA sequences in the sample. V is TRBV30 and J is TRBJ1-2; D uncertain. Looked up from germline, CDR1 is GTSNPN and CDR2 is SVGIG (reference sequence). Between the trimmed V and J ends, which lost 2 bases and 4 bases, there was a span of 8 bases. The CDR3 contains 12 residues. DNA of the CDR3: TGTGCCTGGAGTACCGGATCCTATGGCTACACCTTC. Residues: CAWSTGSYGYTF. Full variable domain (missing parts from reference TRBV30 and TRBJ1-2): SQTIHQWPATLVQPVGSPLSLECTVEGTSNPNLYWYRQAAGRGLQLLFYSVGIGQISSEVPQNLSASRPQDRQFILSSKKLLLSDSGFYLCAWSTGSYGYTFGSGTRLTVV.

Worth noting for this clone: One end of the junction does not line up with germline, which may come from a read error. The genes are TRBV9 and TRBJ2-7; a weak D match, TRBD2 (6 bases). This CDR3 is 14 amino acids long. The germline V gene encodes CDR1 SGDLS and CDR2 YYNGEE. Here the CDR3 reads CASSVAGDPYKQYF. The CDR3 nucleotides are TGTGCCAGCAGCGTAGCGGGGGATCCCTACAAGCAGTACTTC.